These 27 T cell receptor beta chains were sequenced from one sample in a study of T cells in women clearing cervical HPV infection. Generated by immunoSEQ multiplex PCR, the TCRdb table keeps only in-frame clones and is missing some. The table lists around 30,000 clones, with around 2.8% in the top ten. Specimen: blood buffy coat. The origin of the receptors is a woman between 18 and 70 years old with a cervical HPV16 infection that either progressed to CIN3+ or cleared (not recorded which).

About this clone itself: The missing CDR3 end, 3 residues past where the read stops, is filled in from the germline J gene. The chain is built from TRBV2 and TRBJ1-4, with 8 bases identical to TRBD1. The CDR3 is 14 residues long. The junction had 7 bases not matched to a gene; V was cut back by 6 bases and J by 7 bases. Per the germline V gene, CDR1 is SNHLY and CDR2 is FYNNEI. The part of the CDR3 DNA that was read is TGTGCCAGCAGCGAGGACAGGGTTTTTGAAAAA. Amino acid sequence: CASSEDRVFEK. The complete CDR3 reads CASSEDRVFEKLFF.

As to this clone: The read falls 3 residues short of the CDR3 end, and the missing part is taken from the germline J gene. The chain couples TRBV20-1 to TRBJ1-5, with TRBD1 matching over 7 bases. The CDR3 spans 15 residues. The V gene's germline CDR1 is DFQATT and CDR2 SNEGSKA (reference sequence). J was trimmed by 6 bases and V by 2 bases; bases with no gene match: 10. CDR3 bases read: TGCAGTGCTAGAACCCAGGGGGGCGCAGGTCAGCCC. As protein: CSARTQGGAGQP. The full CDR3 protein is CSARTQGGAGQPQHF.

Note on this clone: The CDR3 end lies 3 residues beyond the end of the read and is filled in from the germline J gene. The rearrangement uses TRBV12-3 or TRBV12-4 and TRBJ1-2; D call uncertain. The CDR3 totals 14 residues. Trimming left V 0 bases short and J 6 bases short, with 11 bases between. CDR3 DNA (partial): TGTGCCAGCAGTTTAGCGGACTGGGTGGATGGC. It encodes CASSLADWVDG. The whole CDR3 sequence reads CASSLADWVDGYTF.

Remarks on this clone: The read finishes 3 residues shy of the CDR3 end, and the germline J gene is used to complete it. The chain joins TRBV12-3 or TRBV12-4 to TRBJ2-1; weak D call: TRBD1 (5 bases). Trimming shortened V by 5 bases and J by 3 bases, and 8 bases separated the two germline ends. This CDR3 contains 13 residues. CDR3 bases read: TGTGCCAGCAGTCCACAGGTCTACAATGAG. Its protein is CASSPQVYNE. The entire CDR3 is CASSPQVYNEQFF.

With respect to this clone: The read ends 3 residues early relative to the CDR3; the germline J gene fills the gap. The chain employs TRBV2 and TRBJ1-1; possibly TRBD1 for D (5 bases). The CDR3 runs to 13 residues. The germline V gene encodes CDR1 SNHLY and CDR2 FYNNEI. V lost 6 bases and J 3 bases, leaving 11 bases between the germline ends. The sequenced part of the CDR3 DNA is TGTGCCAGCAGGGGGACTGCGGACACTGAA. It encodes CASRGTADTE. The full CDR3 protein reads CASRGTADTEAFF.

Points on this clone: Coverage ceases 3 residues before the CDR3 finishes, and the germline J gene fills in the end. The chain combines TRBV4-2 with TRBJ1-2; 9 bases fit TRBD1. Germline values: CDR1 LGHNA, CDR2 YNFKEQ. V shed 0 bases, J shed 2 bases, and the junction held 7 bases outside the gene matches. This CDR3 is built from 17 residues. The CDR3 spells CASSQDKGTGTNYGYTF. The CDR3 bases that were read are TGTGCCAGCAGCCAAGATAAGGGGACAGGGACCAACTATGGC.

Notes on this clone: The read terminates 3 residues before the CDR3 end, so the remaining end is supplied by the germline J gene. Different DNA sequences within this sample yield the same CDR3. This chain joins TRBV14 and TRBJ1-2; maybe TRBD1 (5 bases). V lost 1 base, J lost 4 bases, and 13 bases lay in between. Germline V lookup: CDR1 SGHDN, CDR2 FVKESK. CDR3 length equals 15 residues. Incomplete CDR3 DNA: TGTGCCAGCAGCCAAGTGGGCCAGGGTATCTATGGC. Its protein product is CASSQVGQGIYG. From start to end, the CDR3 is CASSQVGQGIYGYTF.

Concerning this clone itself: The read ends 3 residues early relative to the CDR3; the germline J gene fills the gap. This rearrangement joins TRBV6-2 or TRBV6-3 to TRBJ2-7, with 11 positions matching TRBD1. The germline gives CDR1 MNHEY, CDR2 SVGEGT. This CDR3 has 14 amino acids. The junction had 7 bases not matched to a gene; V was cut back by 7 bases and J by 5 bases. The part of the CDR3 DNA that was read is TGTGCCAGCAAGGGACAGGGGGTTCGGCACGAG. It codes for CASKGQGVRHE. The CDR3 in its entirety is CASKGQGVRHEQYF.

In the case of this clone: The read comes to an end 3 residues before the CDR3 does, leaving the germline J gene to fill in the end. V usage is TRBV20-1 and J usage is TRBJ2-7; a possible D gene is TRBD1 (5 bases). CDR1 is DFQATT and CDR2 is SNEGSKA in the germline V gene (reference sequence). V was shortened by 5 bases and J by 3 bases, with 17 bases between the two germline ends. The CDR3 is 14 residues long. The part of the CDR3 DNA that was read is TGCAGTGCTCTACGGGCAGGGATTATCTACGAG. Translating it yields CSALRAGIIYE. The whole CDR3 sequence reads CSALRAGIIYEQYF.

The sequenced part of the CDR3 DNA is TGTGCCAGTAGTAAAGAGGCTAGCGGGGTTACCGGGGAG. Its translation: CASSKEASGVTGE. From start to end, the CDR3 is CASSKEASGVTGELFF. The chain joins TRBV19 to TRBJ2-2, with 9 bases fitting TRBD2. The CDR3 end is not reached by the read, which stops 3 residues before it; the germline J gene fills it in. V lost 4 bases and J lost 5; bases outside the gene matches: 8. Germline V gene lookup returns CDR1 LNHDA and CDR2 SQIVND (reference sequence). CDR3 size: 16 residues.

As for this clone: With the read ending 3 residues before the CDR3 end, the germline J gene is used to fill in that end. The chain recombines TRBV7-9 with TRBJ2-2; TRBD1 matches at 7 bases. Germline assignment: CDR1 SEHNR and CDR2 FQNEAQ (reference sequence). V gave up 3 bases and J gave up 3 bases; unmatched junction bases: 4. The CDR3 has 15 residues. The CDR3 bases that were read are TGTGCCAGCAGCTTTGAGGGGGCCGACACCGGGGAG. Protein: CASSFEGADTGE. The whole CDR3 region reads CASSFEGADTGELFF.

With respect to this clone: From the germline J gene comes the end of the CDR3, since the read stops 3 residues before it. The V and J genes are TRBV5-6 and TRBJ1-5; the D is unclear. The CDR3 runs to 14 residues. Trimming cost V 3 bases and J 3 bases, with 10 bases left between them. Germline V gene data show CDR1 as SGHDT and CDR2 as YYEEEE. Incomplete CDR3 DNA: TGTGCCAGCAGCTCCAGGTACAACAATCAGCCC. Amino acids: CASSSRYNNQP. From start to end, the CDR3 is CASSSRYNNQPQHF.

In the case of this clone: The read ends 3 residues shy of where the CDR3 ends; the end is completed using the germline J gene. The chain joins TRBV6-4 to TRBJ1-6; D may be TRBD1 (5 bases). The V and J ends lost 2 bases and 9 bases respectively, with 11 bases between them. Germline assignment: CDR1 MRHNA and CDR2 SNTAGT. CDR3 length: 14 residues. CDR3 sequence reads: CASSDTDRSSPLHF. CDR3 bases read: TGTGCCAGCAGTGACACCGACAGATCTTCACCC.

As to this clone: From the germline J gene comes the end of the CDR3, since the read stops 3 residues before it. The chain employs TRBV2 and TRBJ2-7, with 9 bases identical to TRBD1. Trimming took 8 bases from V and 4 from J; bases not matched to a gene: 3. Looked up from germline, CDR1 is SNHLY and CDR2 is FYNNEI. The CDR3 consists of 12 residues. Partial CDR3 DNA: TGTGCCAGCCGACAGGGGGGGTACGAG. Amino acids: CASRQGGYE. The entire CDR3 is CASRQGGYEQYF.

As to this clone: From the germline J gene comes the end of the CDR3, since the read stops 3 residues before it. Other DNA sequences in the sample encode the same CDR3. The chain uses TRBV5-8 and TRBJ2-5; D is perhaps TRBD2 (5 bases). The germline V gene has CDR1 SGHTS and CDR2 YDEGEE. The CDR3 extends over 15 amino acids. The V gene lost 0 bases and the J gene lost 5 bases, with 14 bases spanning the gap. CDR3 bases read: TGTGCCAGCAGCTTGGAACGGGGATTGGGGGAGACC. Amino acids: CASSLERGLGET. The complete CDR3 reads CASSLERGLGETQYF.

Worth noting for this clone: The DNA ends 3 residues before the CDR3 does, and the rest of the CDR3 is filled in from the germline J gene. The V and J genes are TRBV20-1 and TRBJ2-7; 10 positions agree with TRBD1. The CDR3 covers 15 residues. The junction had 5 bases not matched to a gene; V was cut back by 1 base and J by 2 bases. Germline V gives CDR1 DFQATT, CDR2 SNEGSKA (reference sequence). This chain's CDR3 is CSARVGQGMPYEQYF. Partial CDR3 DNA: TGCAGTGCTAGAGTGGGACAGGGGATGCCCTACGAG.

Comment on this clone: The CDR3 end falls 3 residues outside the read, so it is completed with the germline J gene. The gene calls are TRBV14 and TRBJ2-1; the match to TRBD2 covers 9 bases. Germline assignment: CDR1 SGHDN and CDR2 FVKESK. The CDR3 totals 14 residues. V shed 4 bases and J 8 bases; nucleotides not matched to a gene: 6. Partial CDR3 DNA: TGTGCCAGCAGCCCGACTAGCGGAATGCATGAG. This gives the protein CASSPTSGMHE. The CDR3 reads in full as CASSPTSGMHEQFF.

The DNA read from the CDR3 is TGTGCCAGCAGCTTGTTTGTTTCGCGGGAGACC. Amino acids: CASSLFVSRET. The whole CDR3 sequence reads CASSLFVSRETQYF. The chain joins TRBV5-6 to TRBJ2-5; D call uncertain. The read finishes 3 residues shy of the CDR3 end, and the germline J gene is used to complete it. V was trimmed by 1 base and J by 5 bases, leaving 12 bases between them. The CDR3 has 14 residues. The germline CDR1 and CDR2 sequences are SGHDT and YYEEEE.

Note on this clone: The read ends 3 residues early relative to the CDR3; the germline J gene fills the gap. The sample carries other DNA sequences with the same CDR3. This chain links TRBV20-1 with TRBJ2-5; maybe TRBD2 (6 bases). Trimming pared 5 bases from V and 5 bases from J, leaving 15 bases between. CDR1 and CDR2 (germline): DFQATT, SNEGSKA (reference sequence). The CDR3 has 13 residues. The CDR3 loop is CSALDLRGETQYF. The covered CDR3 bases are TGCAGTGCTTTAGACCTCCGGGGGGAGACC.

This CDR3 reads CASSLAGRYNEQFF. The part of the CDR3 DNA that was read is TGTGCCAGCAGCTTGGCGGGGAGGTACAATGAG. This rearrangement joins TRBV7-9 to TRBJ2-1, with a possible D match to TRBD2 (6 bases). The read terminates 3 residues ahead of where the CDR3 ends, so the germline J gene completes it. The CDR3 loop spans 14 amino acids. Per germline, CDR1 SEHNR and CDR2 FQNEAQ (reference sequence). The V end lost 3 bases, the J end lost 4 bases, and 10 bases lay between the germline ends.

As concerns this clone: The read comes to an end 3 residues before the CDR3 does, leaving the germline J gene to fill in the end. The chain links TRBV19 to TRBJ2-3, with a weak D call TRBD1 (5 bases). The ends were cut back, 4 bases at V and 3 bases at J, with 8 bases in the middle. The CDR3 covers 13 residues. CDR1 and CDR2 from the germline V gene are LNHDA and SQIVND (reference sequence). CDR3 DNA, as far as it was read: TGTGCCAGTAGTAGACAGTGGACAGATACG. As protein: CASSRQWTDT. The complete CDR3 sequence is CASSRQWTDTQYF.

Comment on this clone: Sequencing ends 3 residues short of the CDR3 end; the germline J gene provides the rest. The rearrangement uses TRBV30 and TRBJ2-3; 8 bases map to TRBD2. CDR1 and CDR2 (germline): GTSNPN, SVGIG (reference sequence). Germline trimming cut 1 base from V and 2 bases from J; bases unmatched to any gene: 5. This CDR3 is 15 amino acids long. The CDR3 is CAWSGASGYTDTQYF. The part of the CDR3 DNA that was read is TGTGCCTGGAGTGGAGCTAGCGGGTACACAGATACG.

As for this clone: The read ends 3 residues before the CDR3 terminus; that terminus is restored from the germline J gene. The V call is TRBV4-1, the J call TRBJ2-5; TRBD1 matches 8 bases. This CDR3 spans 15 amino acids. J lost 4 bases, V lost 2 bases, and 6 bases had no gene match. Germline-derived CDR1 and CDR2 are MGHRA and YSYEKL. The CDR3 sequence is CASSQKDRVVETQYF. CDR3 bases read: TGCGCCAGCAGCCAAAAGGACAGGGTCGTAGAGACC.

Concerning this clone: The read ends 3 residues before the CDR3 terminus; that terminus is restored from the germline J gene. This chain connects TRBV6-1 to TRBJ2-7; 11 nucleotides line up with TRBD1. Germline V CDR1 and CDR2: MNHNS, SASEGT. The CDR3 has 15 residues. V shed 4 bases, J shed 3 bases, and the junction held 5 bases outside the gene matches. The part of the CDR3 DNA that was read is TGTGCCAGCAGTGTGACCGGGACAGGGGGCTACGAG. Protein: CASSVTGTGGYE. The whole CDR3 is CASSVTGTGGYEQYF.

A note on this clone: The read terminates 3 residues before the CDR3 end, so the remaining end is supplied by the germline J gene. This chain joins TRBV27 and TRBJ2-3, with D unclear. The V gene's germline CDR1 is MNHEY and CDR2 SMNVEV (reference sequence). V lost 6 bases to trimming and J lost 0 bases, with 10 bases between them. The CDR3 is 14 amino acids. CDR3 bases read: TGTGCCAGCAGAGGGCAGTTTAGCACAGATACG. This encodes CASRGQFSTDT. In full, the CDR3 reads CASRGQFSTDTQYF.

Turning to this clone: The read ends 3 residues early relative to the CDR3; the germline J gene fills the gap. This chain joins TRBV9 and TRBJ2-1; perhaps TRBD1 as D (5 bases). Trimming left V 0 bases short and J 3 bases short, with 10 bases between. CDR3 length: 15 amino acids. CDR1 is SGDLS, CDR2 YYNGEE, per germline. CDR3 residues: CASSVASGFYNEQFF. The covered CDR3 bases are TGTGCCAGCAGCGTAGCATCAGGGTTCTACAATGAG.

In the case of this clone: The sequence runs out 3 residues before the end of the CDR3; the remainder is reconstructed from the germline J gene. The chain carries TRBV2 and TRBJ1-2; D remains unclear. CDR1 SNHLY and CDR2 FYNNEI come from the germline V gene. The CDR3 consists of 13 residues. Trimming cost V 6 bases and J 4 bases, with 12 bases left between them. This CDR3 reads CASSTDSVYGYTF. The DNA read from the CDR3 is TGTGCCAGCAGCACGGACTCGGTCTATGGC. Drawing the rest from reference TRBV2 and TRBJ1-2, the complete variable domain is EPEVTQTPSHQVTQMGQEVILRCVPISNHLYFYWYRQILGQKVEFLVSFYNNEISEKSEIFDDQFSVERPDGSNFTLKIRSTKLEDSAMYFCASSTDSVYGYTFGSGTRLTVV.